This TCR beta chain is from a study of T cell repertoires in cytomegalovirus infection (dated by TCRdb to about 2019). Background for the entire study: Recently identified HLA-C-restricted CMV epitopes, whose presentation resists viral immunomodulation, were targeted by peptide stimulations together with well-studied HLA-B-restricted epitopes. Because public TCR beta signatures pointed to carriage of CMV infection together with the matching HLA type, the HLA type of each donor mattered for the analysis. Study-wide conclusions, independent of this receptor: The ex vivo response was dominated by HLA-C-restricted CMV-specific TCR beta clonotypes, and the single most frequent clonotype in two of eight donors was supplied by these HLA-C-restricted clonotypes. Cumulative frequency of public TCR beta family members discriminated carriers of CMV infection plus the relevant HLA type in this cohort and an independent roughly 340-donor cohort.

Sequencing used an Illumina HiSeq 1500. TCRdb trimmed public reads at Q25 via fastp, called clones via MiXCR and kept in-frame beta chains. Identical CDR3 protein sequences are pooled into one entry, listed with their most common genes and DNA. The sample yields about 920,000 distinct CDR3 sequences; approximately 31% were counted once. The ten largest clones take up more than 13% of the sample. As concerns this clonotype: The antigen it recognizes is unknown. Per-nucleotide qualities are absent, and no much larger clonotype sits a single base away.

What the treatment or condition label conveys for this sample: in vitro stimulation with specific CMV peptide epitopes to enrich CMV-specific T cells. This receptor was taken from a human donor in good health (CMV status not recorded). Some clones in this sample may be carry-over from other donors' samples. This material consisted of cultured CD8+ T cells from PBMCs, taken from culture after CMV antigen stimulation.

The CDR3 in this case is CASSPRPGTVLNTEAFF. The sequence in DNA is TGTGCCAGCAGCCCTCGTCCCGGGACGGTTTTGAACACTGAAGCTTTCTTT. The chain is made from TRBV9 and TRBJ1-1; the best D guess is TRBD1, with 5 bases matching. CDR1 and CDR2 are read off the germline V gene as SGDLS and YYNGEE. Reading from cysteine to phenylalanine, the CDR3 counts 17 amino acids. Only the CDR3 portion is preserved as DNA: 51 bases, with reading frame beginning at the first base. Cut back by 4 bases and 0 bases, the V and J ends lie 19 bases apart.